This TCR beta chain was sequenced during a study of T cell responses to AZD1222 COVID-19 vaccine. This clone was found once. What it recognizes is unknown. The table came from immunoSEQ multiplex PCR; TCRdb's copy has only in-frame clones and leaves some out. The table records 91,000 or so clones, about 90% of them present only once. Some second doses came at about 4 weeks and others at about 12 weeks; these were pooled. Notes on the study in general: Nearly half of spike-specific TCRs reportedly go after variant regions that carry no mutations. The study found vaccine-associated CD4 TCRs spanning spike, dominant at 160-218 and 743-854.

Between the trimmed V and J ends, which lost 2 bases and 10 bases, there was a span of 12 bases. The CDR3 totals 14 residues. CDR1 MGHDK and CDR2 SYGVNS come from the germline V gene. The sequence was obtained from an adult who received the AZD1222 COVID-19 vaccine. The sample consisted of peripheral blood, taken 28 days after the second AZD1222 dose. The rearrangement joins TRBV25-1 to TRBJ1-6, with D uncertain. The CDR3 region is CASSETGGESPLHF. For the CDR3, the DNA is TGTGCCAGCAGTGAAACCGGTGGGGAGTCACCCCTCCACTTT.